The clone carrying this TCR beta chain was counted between two and nine times. Its specificity is not known. Per the germline V gene, CDR1 is SGDLS and CDR2 is YYNGEE. Trimming took off 2 bases at V and 0 bases at J, with 8 bases between the two ends. The CDR3 loop spans 14 amino acids. This entry belongs to a study of glioma-infiltrating T cells. Using RNA template, CDR3s of TCR alpha and beta were amplified with iRepertoire arm-PCR. One-step reverse transcription and amplification started from approximately 100-400 ng of tissue mRNA or PBMC total RNA. TCRdb processed the multiplex PCR reads anew with MiXCR; each CDR3 protein has one entry. This table has approximately 190,000 distinct CDR3 sequences, more than 30% appearing once. General study results and limits: Non-neoplastic patients had below-expected tissue-blood divergence, while all gliomas exceeded expectation. CDR3 overlap between tissue and blood was very small.

This receptor was taken from a human donor with low-grade glioma or glioblastoma, undergoing nonglioma brain surgery, or in good health (not recorded which). Sample: glioma tissue, nonneoplastic brain tissue, or PBMCs (not recorded which). The genes are TRBV9 and TRBJ1-1, with TRBD1 as a possible D gene (5 bases). As DNA, the CDR3 is TGTGCCAGCAGCGTTGCCAGGGTGAACACTGAAGCTTTCTTT. Amino acids: CASSVARVNTEAFF. Together with reference TRBV9 and TRBJ1-1, the CDR3 gives the full variable domain: DSGVTQTPKHLITATGQRVTLRCSPRSGDLSVYWYQQSLDQGLQFLIQYYNGEERAKGNILERFSAQQFPDLHSELNLSSLELGDSALYFCASSVARVNTEAFFGQGTRLTVV.